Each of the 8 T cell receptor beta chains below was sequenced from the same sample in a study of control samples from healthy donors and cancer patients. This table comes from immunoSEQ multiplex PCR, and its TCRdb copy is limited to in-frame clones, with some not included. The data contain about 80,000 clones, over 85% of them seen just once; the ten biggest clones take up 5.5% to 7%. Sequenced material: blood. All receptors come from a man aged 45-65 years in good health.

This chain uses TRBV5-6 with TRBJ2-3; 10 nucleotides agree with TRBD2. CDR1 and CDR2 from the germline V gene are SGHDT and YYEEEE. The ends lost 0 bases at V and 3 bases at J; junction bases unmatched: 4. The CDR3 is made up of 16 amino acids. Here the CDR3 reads CASSLVASGGTDTQYF. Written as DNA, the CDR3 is TGTGCCAGCAGCTTGGTTGCTAGCGGGGGAACAGATACGCAGTATTTT.

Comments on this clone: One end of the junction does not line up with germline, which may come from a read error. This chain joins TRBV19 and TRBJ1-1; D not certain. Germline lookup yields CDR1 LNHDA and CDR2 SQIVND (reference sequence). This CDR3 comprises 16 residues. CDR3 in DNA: TGTGCCAGTAGTCCCCCGGTCGCCTCGGTGAATACTGAAGCTTTCTTT. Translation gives CASSPPVASVNTEAFF.

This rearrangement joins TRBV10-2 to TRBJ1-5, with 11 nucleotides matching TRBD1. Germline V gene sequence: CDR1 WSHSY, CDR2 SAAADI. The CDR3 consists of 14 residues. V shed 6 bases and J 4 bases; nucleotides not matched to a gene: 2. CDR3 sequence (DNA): TGCGCCAGCAGGAGGGACAGGGGGAATCAGCCCCAGCATTTT. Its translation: CASRRDRGNQPQHF.

The CDR3 coding sequence is TGTGCCACCAGCAGAGCCGGGCAGCCCCAGCATTTT. It codes for CATSRAGQPQHF. This chain joins TRBV15 and TRBJ1-5; D uncertain. CDR1 and CDR2 from the germline V gene are LNHNV and YYDKDF (reference sequence). V was trimmed by 1 base and J by 7 bases, leaving 5 bases between them. CDR3 size: 12 residues.

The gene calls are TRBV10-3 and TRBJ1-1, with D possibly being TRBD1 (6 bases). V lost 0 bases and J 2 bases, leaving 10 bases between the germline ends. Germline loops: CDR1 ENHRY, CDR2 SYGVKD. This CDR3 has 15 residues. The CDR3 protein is CAISESGAPNTEAFF. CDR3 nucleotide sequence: TGTGCCATCAGTGAGTCGGGGGCTCCCAACACTGAAGCTTTCTTT.

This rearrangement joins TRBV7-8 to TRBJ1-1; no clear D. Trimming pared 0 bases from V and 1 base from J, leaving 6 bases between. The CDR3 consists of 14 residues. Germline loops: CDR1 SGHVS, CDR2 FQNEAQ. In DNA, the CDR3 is TGTGCCAGCAGCTTAGCCGGATCGAACACTGAAGCTTTCTTT. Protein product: CASSLAGSNTEAFF.

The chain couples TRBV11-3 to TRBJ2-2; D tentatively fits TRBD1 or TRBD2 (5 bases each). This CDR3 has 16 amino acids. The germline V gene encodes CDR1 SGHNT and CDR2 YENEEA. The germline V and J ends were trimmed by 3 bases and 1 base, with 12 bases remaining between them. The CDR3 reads CASSFSGPLNTGELFF. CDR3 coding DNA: TGTGCCAGCAGCTTTTCGGGGCCCCTGAACACCGGGGAGCTGTTTTTT.

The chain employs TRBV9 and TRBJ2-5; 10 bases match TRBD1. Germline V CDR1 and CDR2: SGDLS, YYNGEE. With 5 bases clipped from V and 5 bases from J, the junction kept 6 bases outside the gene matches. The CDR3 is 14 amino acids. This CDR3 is CASSSDRGAETQYF. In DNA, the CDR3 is TGTGCCAGCAGTTCGGACAGGGGGGCGGAGACCCAGTACTTC.